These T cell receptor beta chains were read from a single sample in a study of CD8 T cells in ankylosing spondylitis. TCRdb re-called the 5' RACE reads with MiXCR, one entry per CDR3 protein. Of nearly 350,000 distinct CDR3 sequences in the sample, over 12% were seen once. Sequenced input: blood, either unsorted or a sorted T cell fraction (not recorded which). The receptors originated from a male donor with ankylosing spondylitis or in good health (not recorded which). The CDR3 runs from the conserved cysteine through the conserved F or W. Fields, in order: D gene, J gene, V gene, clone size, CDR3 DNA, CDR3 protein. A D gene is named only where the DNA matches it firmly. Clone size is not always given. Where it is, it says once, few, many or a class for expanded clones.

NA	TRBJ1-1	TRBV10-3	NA	TGTGCCATCAGTGAGTCCGGTGGGCTTCTGCGCGGAGCTTTCTTT	CAISESGGLLRGAFF
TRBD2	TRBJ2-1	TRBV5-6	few	TGTGCCAGCAGCTCATCTACGCAGGGAGGGCCCTCCTACAATGAGCAGTTCTTC	CASSSSTQGGPSYNEQFF
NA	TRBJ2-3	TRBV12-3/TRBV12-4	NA	TGTGCCAGCAGCCAGGGGGCAGGGAGGGGCACAGATACGCAGTATTTT	CASSQGAGRGTDTQYF
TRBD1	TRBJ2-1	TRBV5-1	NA	TGCGCCAGCAGCTCTTCGACAGGGGGTAAAAATGAGCAGTTCTTC	CASSSSTGGKNEQFF
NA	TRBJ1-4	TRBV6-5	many	TGTGCCAGCAGTTTGGGGTTCTCTGTCGGAAAACTGTTTTTT	CASSLGFSVGKLFF
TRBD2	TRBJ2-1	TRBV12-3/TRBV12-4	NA	TGTGCCAGCAGTTTTAGCGGGGGAGGGCTCAATGAGCAGTTCTTC	CASSFSGGGLNEQFF
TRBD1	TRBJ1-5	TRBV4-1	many	TGCGCCAGCAGCCACGGACAGGGCGGTCAGCCCCAGCATTTT	CASSHGQGGQPQHF
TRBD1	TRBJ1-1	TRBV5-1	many	TGCGCCAGCAGCGTCGGGACAGGGTGGGAAAAAGCTTTCTTT	CASSVGTGWEKAFF
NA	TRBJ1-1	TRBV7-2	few	TGTGCCAGCAGCCCGGTAGCAGGTGAAGCTTTCTTT	CASSPVAGEAFF
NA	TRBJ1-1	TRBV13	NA	TGTGCCAGCAGCTTAGGCCGAGTCATCAGAGCGAACACTGAAGCTTTCTTT	CASSLGRVIRANTEAFF
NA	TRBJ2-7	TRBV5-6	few	TGTGCCAGCAGAGAGAACAGGGCCTACGAGCAGTACTTC	CASRENRAYEQYF
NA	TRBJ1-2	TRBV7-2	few	TGTGCCAGCAGTTTTAGGGGAGCTACTAACTATGGCTACACCTTC	CASSFRGATNYGYTF
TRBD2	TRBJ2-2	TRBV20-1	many	TGCAGTGCTAGGGGGGCGGGGGGCTTTACCGGGGAGCTGTTTTTT	CSARGAGGFTGELFF
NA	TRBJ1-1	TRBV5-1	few	TGCGCCAGCAGCTTATTCTCGGGAACTGAAGCTTTCTTT	CASSLFSGTEAFF
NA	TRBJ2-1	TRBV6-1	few	TGTGCCAGCAGTGAATCGGATGGGCCGAATGAGCAGTTCTTC	CASSESDGPNEQFF
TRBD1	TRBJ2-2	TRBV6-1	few	TGTGCCAGCACCCTTTGGGGGACAGGGAGGACGGCCGGGGAGCTGTTTTTT	CASTLWGTGRTAGELFF
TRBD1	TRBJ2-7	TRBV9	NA	TGTGCCAGCAGCCCCTTGACAGGGGGCTACGAGCAGTACTTC	CASSPLTGGYEQYF
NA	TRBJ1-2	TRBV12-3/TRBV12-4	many	TGTGCCAGCTCTCCTTCGACAGTATCCTTTGAGGGCTACACCTTC	CASSPSTVSFEGYTF
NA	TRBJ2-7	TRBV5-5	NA	TGTGCCAGCAGCTTCCGAGGGGATGGGGGCCCCGAGCAGTACTTC	CASSFRGDGGPEQYF
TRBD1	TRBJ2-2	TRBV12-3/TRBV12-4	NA	TGTGCCAGCACCTCTGGACAGGGGGCCCTCAGCGGGGAGCTGTTTTTT	CASTSGQGALSGELFF
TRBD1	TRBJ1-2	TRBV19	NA	TGTGCCAGTAGTCATCAGGGGGCGCGAGACTACACCTTC	CASSHQGARDYTF
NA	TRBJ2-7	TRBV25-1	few	TGTGCCAGCAGTGCGCGAGTCGAGCAGTACTTC	CASSARVEQYF
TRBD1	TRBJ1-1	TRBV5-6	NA	TGTGCCAGCAGCTTTTCCCCAACAGGGGCGAACACTGAAGCTTTCTTT	CASSFSPTGANTEAFF
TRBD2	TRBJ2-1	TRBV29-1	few	TGCAGCGTTGCTTGGGTTAGCGGGCAGAATATCCACAATGAGCAGTTCTTC	CSVAWVSGQNIHNEQFF
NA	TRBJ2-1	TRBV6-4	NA	TGTGCCAGCAGTGGGAGGGGCGGCGCGGGATCATCCTACAATGAGCAGTTCTTC	CASSGRGGAGSSYNEQFF
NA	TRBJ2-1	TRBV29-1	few	TGCAGCGTTGGCTGGGCCAGGGACAATGAGCAGTTCTTC	CSVGWARDNEQFF
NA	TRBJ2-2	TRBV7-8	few	TGTGCCAGCAGCTTAGACCTCGGGGAGCTGTTTTTT	CASSLDLGELFF